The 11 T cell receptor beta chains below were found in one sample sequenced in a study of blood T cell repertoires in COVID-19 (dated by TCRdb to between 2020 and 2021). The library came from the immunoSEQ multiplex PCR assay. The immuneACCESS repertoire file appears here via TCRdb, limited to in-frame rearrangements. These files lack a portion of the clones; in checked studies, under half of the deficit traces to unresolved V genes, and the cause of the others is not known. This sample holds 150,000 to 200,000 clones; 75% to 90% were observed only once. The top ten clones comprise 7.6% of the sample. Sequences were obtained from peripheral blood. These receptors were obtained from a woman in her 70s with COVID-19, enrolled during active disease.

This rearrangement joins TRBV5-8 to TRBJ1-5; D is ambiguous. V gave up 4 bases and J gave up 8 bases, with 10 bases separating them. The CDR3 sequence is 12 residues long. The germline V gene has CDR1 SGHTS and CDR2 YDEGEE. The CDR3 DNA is TGTGCCAGCAGCCCGAGGGTGGAGCCCCAGCATTTT. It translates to CASSPRVEPQHF.

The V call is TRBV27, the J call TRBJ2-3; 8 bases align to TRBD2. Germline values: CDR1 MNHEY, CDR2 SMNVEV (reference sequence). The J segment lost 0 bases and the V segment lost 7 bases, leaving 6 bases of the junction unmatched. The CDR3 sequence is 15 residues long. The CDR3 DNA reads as TGTGCCAGCACCGATAGCGGGGTTAGCACAGATACGCAGTATTTT. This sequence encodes CASTDSGVSTDTQYF.

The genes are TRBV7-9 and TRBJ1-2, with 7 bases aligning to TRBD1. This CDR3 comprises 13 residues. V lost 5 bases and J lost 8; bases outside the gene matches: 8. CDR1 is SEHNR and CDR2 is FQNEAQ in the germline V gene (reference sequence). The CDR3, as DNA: TGTGCCAGCAGCCTCCCCGGGACAGACGGCTACACCTTC. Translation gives CASSLPGTDGYTF.

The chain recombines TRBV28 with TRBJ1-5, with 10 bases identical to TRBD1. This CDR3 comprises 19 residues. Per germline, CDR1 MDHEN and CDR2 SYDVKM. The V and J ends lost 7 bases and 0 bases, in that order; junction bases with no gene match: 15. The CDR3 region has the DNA TGTGCCAGCACCCAACGAGGGACAGGGGTCGTACGTAGCAATCAGCCCCAGCATTTT. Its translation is CASTQRGTGVVRSNQPQHF.

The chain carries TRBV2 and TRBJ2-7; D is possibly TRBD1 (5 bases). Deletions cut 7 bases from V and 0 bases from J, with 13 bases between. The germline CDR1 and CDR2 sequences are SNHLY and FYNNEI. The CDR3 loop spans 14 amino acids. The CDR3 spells CASNLREGSYEQYF. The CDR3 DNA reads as TGTGCCAGCAATCTCAGGGAAGGCTCCTACGAGCAGTACTTC.

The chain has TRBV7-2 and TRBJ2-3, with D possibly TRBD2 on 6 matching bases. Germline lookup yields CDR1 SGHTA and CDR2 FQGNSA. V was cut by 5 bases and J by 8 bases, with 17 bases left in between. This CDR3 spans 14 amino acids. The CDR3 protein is CASSPNRDSPTQYF. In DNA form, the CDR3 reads TGTGCCAGCAGCCCCAACCGGGACTCGCCTACGCAGTATTTT.

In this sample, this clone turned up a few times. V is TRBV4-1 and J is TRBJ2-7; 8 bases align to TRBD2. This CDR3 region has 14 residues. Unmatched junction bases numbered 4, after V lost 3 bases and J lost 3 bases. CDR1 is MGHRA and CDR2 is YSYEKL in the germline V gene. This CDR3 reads CASSQIAGYYEQYF. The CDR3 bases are TGCGCCAGCAGCCAGATAGCGGGATACTACGAGCAGTACTTC.

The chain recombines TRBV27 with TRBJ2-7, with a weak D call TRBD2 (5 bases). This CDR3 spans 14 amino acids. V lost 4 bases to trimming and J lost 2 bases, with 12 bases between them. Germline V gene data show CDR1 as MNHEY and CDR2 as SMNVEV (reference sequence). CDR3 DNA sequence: TGTGCCAGCAGTTCCCGTAGACTAACCTACGAGCAGTACTTC. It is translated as CASSSRRLTYEQYF.

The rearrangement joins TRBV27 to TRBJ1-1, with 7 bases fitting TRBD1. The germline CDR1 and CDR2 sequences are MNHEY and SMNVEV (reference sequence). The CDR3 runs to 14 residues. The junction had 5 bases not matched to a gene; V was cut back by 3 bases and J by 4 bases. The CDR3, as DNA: TGTGCCAGCAGTTTTTTGGACAGGAGCACTGAAGCTTTCTTT. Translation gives CASSFLDRSTEAFF.

Written as DNA, the CDR3 is TGTGCCAGCAGTGAAAACAGGGGGGTGAACACTGAAGCTTTCTTT. Translation: CASSENRGVNTEAFF. The chain carries TRBV25-1 and TRBJ1-1, with TRBD1 matching over 8 bases. V was pared by 2 bases and J by 0 bases, with 2 bases of the junction left unmatched. This CDR3 has 15 residues. CDR1 and CDR2 (germline): MGHDK, SYGVNS. Full variable domain (rest looked up from reference TRBV25-1 and TRBJ1-1): EADIYQTPRYLVIGTGKKITLECSQTMGHDKMYWYQQDPGMELHLIHYSYGVNSTEKGDLSSESTVSRIRTEHFPLTLESARPSHTSQYLCASSENRGVNTEAFFGQGTRLTVV.

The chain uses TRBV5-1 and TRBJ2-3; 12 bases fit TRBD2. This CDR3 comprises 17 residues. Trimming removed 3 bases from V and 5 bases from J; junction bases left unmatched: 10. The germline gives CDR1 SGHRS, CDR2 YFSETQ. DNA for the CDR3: TGCGCCAGCAGCTGGGTCGGTTCGACTAGCGGGAGAGATACGCAGTATTTT. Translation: CASSWVGSTSGRDTQYF.